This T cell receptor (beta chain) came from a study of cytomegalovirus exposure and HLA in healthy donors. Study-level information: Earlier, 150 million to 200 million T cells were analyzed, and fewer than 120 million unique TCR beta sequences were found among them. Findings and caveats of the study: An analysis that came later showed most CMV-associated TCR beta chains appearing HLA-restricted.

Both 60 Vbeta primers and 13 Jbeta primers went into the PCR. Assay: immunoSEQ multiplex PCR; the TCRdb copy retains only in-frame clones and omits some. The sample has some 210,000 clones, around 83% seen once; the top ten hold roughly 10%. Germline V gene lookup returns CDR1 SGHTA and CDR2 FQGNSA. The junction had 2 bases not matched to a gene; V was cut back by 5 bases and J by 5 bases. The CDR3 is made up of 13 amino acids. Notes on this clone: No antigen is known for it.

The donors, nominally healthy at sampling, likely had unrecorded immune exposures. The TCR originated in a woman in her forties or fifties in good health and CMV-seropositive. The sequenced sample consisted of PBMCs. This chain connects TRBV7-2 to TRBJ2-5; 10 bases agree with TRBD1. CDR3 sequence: CASSDRGRETQYF. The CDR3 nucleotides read TGTGCCAGCAGCGACAGGGGGCGGGAGACCCAGTACTTC.